The clone carrying this T cell receptor (beta chain) was counted a single time. Its specificity is unknown. Germline assignment: CDR1 MNHEY and CDR2 SMNVEV (reference sequence). This CDR3 has 18 residues. V was cut by 4 bases and J by 2 bases, with 21 bases left in between. CD45RO negativity and positive selection for CCR7 defined naive CD8 cells, a population that excluded terminally differentiated effector memory CD45RA+ cells. Over several immunoSEQ plates, each subset's genomic DNA was distributed in even portions. Here immunoSEQ multiplex PCR was the method, and the copy in TCRdb shows in-frame clones only, minus some. The sample has about 2.1 million clones, 93% seen once. This entry belongs to a study of shared clonotypes between healthy human individuals. Study-wide points: Sampling included only blood; tissue repertoires likely differ. Rarefaction exposed incomplete sorted-subset sequencing despite large depth. Naive subsets generally exceeded memory subsets in estimated richness.

This TCR was recovered from a man younger than 30 in good health. Some clones in this sample may be carry-over from other donors' samples. The sample was naive CD8+ T cells from PBMCs. The V and J genes are TRBV27 and TRBJ1-5, with a weak D call TRBD1 (6 bases). The CDR3 is CASSSYPQGRGGNQPQHF. In DNA form, the CDR3 reads TGTGCCAGCAGTTCCTACCCTCAGGGCAGGGGTGGCAATCAGCCCCAGCATTTT.